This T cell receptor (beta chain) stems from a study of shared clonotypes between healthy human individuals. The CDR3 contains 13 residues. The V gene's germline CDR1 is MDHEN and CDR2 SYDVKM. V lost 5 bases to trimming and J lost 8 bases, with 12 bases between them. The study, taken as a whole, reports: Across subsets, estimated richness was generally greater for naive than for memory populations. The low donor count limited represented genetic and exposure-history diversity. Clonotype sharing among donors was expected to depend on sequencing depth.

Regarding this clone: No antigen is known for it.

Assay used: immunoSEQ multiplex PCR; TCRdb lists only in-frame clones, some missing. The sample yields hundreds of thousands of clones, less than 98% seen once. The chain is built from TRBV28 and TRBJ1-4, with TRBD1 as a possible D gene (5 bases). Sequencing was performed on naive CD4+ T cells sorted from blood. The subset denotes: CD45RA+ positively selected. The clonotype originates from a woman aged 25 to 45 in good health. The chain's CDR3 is CASSTGGVEKLFF. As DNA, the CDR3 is TGTGCCAGCAGTACGGGGGGTGTCGAAAAACTGTTTTTT.